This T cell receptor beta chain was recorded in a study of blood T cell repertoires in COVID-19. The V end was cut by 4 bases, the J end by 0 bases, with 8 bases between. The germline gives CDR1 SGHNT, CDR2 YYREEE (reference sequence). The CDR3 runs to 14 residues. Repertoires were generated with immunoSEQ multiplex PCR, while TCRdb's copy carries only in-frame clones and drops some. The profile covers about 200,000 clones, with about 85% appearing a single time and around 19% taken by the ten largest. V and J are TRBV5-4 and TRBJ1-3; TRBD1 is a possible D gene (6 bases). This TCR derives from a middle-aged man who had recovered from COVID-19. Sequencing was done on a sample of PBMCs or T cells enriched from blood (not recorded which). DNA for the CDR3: TGTGCCAGCAGCCGACAGGACTCTGGAAACACCATATATTTT. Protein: CASSRQDSGNTIYF. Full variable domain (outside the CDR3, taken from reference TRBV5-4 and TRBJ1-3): ETGVTQSPTHLIKTRGQQVTLRCSSQSGHNTVSWYQQALGQGPQFIFQYYREEENGRGNFPPRFSGLQFPNYSSELNVNALELDDSALYLCASSRQDSGNTIYFGEGSWLTVV.